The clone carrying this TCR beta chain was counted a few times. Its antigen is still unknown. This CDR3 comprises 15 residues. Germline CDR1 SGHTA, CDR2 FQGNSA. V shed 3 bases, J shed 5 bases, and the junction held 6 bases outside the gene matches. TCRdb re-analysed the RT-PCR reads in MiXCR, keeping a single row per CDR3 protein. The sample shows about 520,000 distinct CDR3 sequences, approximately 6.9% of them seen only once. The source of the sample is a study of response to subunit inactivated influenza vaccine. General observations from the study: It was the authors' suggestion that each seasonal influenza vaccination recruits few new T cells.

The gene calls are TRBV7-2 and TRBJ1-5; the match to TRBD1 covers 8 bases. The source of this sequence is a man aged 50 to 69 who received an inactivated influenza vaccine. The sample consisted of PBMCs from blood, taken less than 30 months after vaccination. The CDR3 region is CASSFRQGRDQPQHF. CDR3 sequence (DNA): TGTGCCAGCAGCTTCAGACAGGGGCGGGATCAGCCCCAGCATTTT.